A selection of T cell receptor beta chains follows, all from one sample in a study of cytomegalovirus exposure and HLA in healthy donors. Generated by immunoSEQ multiplex PCR, the TCRdb table keeps only in-frame clones and is missing some. The data show roughly 120,000 clones, with less than 85% seen just once and around 15% held by the top ten. Sequencing was performed on PBMCs. These receptors were collected from a young man in good health and CMV-seropositive. CDR3s include the opening cysteine and the closing phenylalanine or tryptophan.

V: TRBV5-1; J: TRBJ2-7; CDR3: CASARDRGLGEQYF
V: TRBV7-2; J: TRBJ2-1; CDR3: CASTPESVGGPYNEQFF
V: TRBV5-5; J: TRBJ2-2; CDR3: CASSTPGGILNTGELFF
V: TRBV6-6; J: TRBJ1-2; CDR3: CASRTGEYGYTF
V: TRBV19; J: TRBJ1-5; CDR3: CASSIYGNSNQPQHF
V: TRBV2; J: TRBJ1-2; CDR3: CASSVNAGGGYGYTF
V: TRBV28; J: TRBJ1-1; CDR3: CASSSPAGAGTEAFF
V: TRBV7-8; J: TRBJ2-2; CDR3: CASSLRDRAADTGELFF
V: TRBV28; J: TRBJ1-1; CDR3: CASSQGKNTEAFF
V: TRBV5-1; J: TRBJ2-7; CDR3: CASSLGEEQYF
V: TRBV30; J: TRBJ1-6; CDR3: CAWSTGDFYNSPLHF
V: TRBV27; J: TRBJ1-5; CDR3: CASSRRQGNQPQHF
V: TRBV5-4; J: TRBJ2-4; CDR3: CASSLGLAKNIQYF
V: TRBV5-1; J: TRBJ2-7; CDR3: CASSSRDTSYEQYF
V: TRBV7-8; J: TRBJ2-1; CDR3: CASSSTSGGGNEQFF
V: TRBV13; J: TRBJ2-3; CDR3: CASTMRGGTDTQYF
V: TRBV7-9; J: TRBJ1-2; CDR3: CASSQGQRRYTF
V: TRBV5-8; J: TRBJ2-5; CDR3: CASIGGSRWETQYF
V: TRBV30; J: TRBJ2-2; CDR3: CAWSVLHRVTGELFF
V: TRBV10-3; J: TRBJ2-2; CDR3: CAIRDRGGTGELFF
V: TRBV30; J: TRBJ2-7; CDR3: CAWTQSGGYEQYF
V: TRBV19; J: TRBJ2-7; CDR3: CASSIQGNEQYF
V: TRBV6-5; J: TRBJ1-6; CDR3: CASSLGTENSPLHF
V: TRBV7-8; J: TRBJ2-7; CDR3: CASTGQAVNYEQYF
V: TRBV5-4; J: TRBJ1-2; CDR3: CASSYRQGTFYGYTF
V: TRBV10-2; J: TRBJ2-5; CDR3: CASSEAGRSSRETQYF
V: TRBV27; J: TRBJ1-6; CDR3: CASSLSGLPNSPLHF
V: TRBV5-1; J: TRBJ1-3; CDR3: CASSRRGVENTIYF
V: TRBV10-3; J: TRBJ2-5; CDR3: CAISRQFTETQYF
V: TRBV7-6; J: TRBJ2-7; CDR3: CASSLGAGYEQYF
V: TRBV29-1; J: TRBJ1-1; CDR3: CSVEGTEMNTEAFF
V: TRBV4-3; J: TRBJ2-3; CDR3: CASRPWASGGSTDTQYF
V: TRBV19; J: TRBJ2-5; CDR3: CASSIYQRGFQETQYF
V: TRBV6-1; J: TRBJ2-2; CDR3: CASSWQGNTGELFF
V: TRBV5-5; J: TRBJ2-2; CDR3: CASSFGGNTGELFF
V: TRBV4-1; J: TRBJ2-3; CDR3: CASSQAPLTDTQYF
V: TRBV10-3; J: TRBJ2-7; CDR3: CAISVFQGLPTSYEQYF
V: TRBV6-4; J: TRBJ2-3; CDR3: CASSETGGADTQYF
V: TRBV5-6; J: TRBJ2-3; CDR3: CASSFRGRDTQYF
V: TRBV4-2; J: TRBJ2-2; CDR3: CASSPGGTGELFF